This TCR beta chain originates from a study of tumor-infiltrating lymphocytes in primary liver carcinoma. Whole-study context: Tumors were staged T1-T3 N0M0 and measured about 4 to 11 cm across.

The tissue used was unsorted bulk material of about 19-34 mg. RNA and DNA were co-extracted from it with the AllPrep DNA/RNA mini kit. Chronic HBV infection affected patients, none of whom had received treatment. Turning to this clonotype: At one boundary the junction diverges from the germline segment, which might be a read error.

The template, roughly 550 ng total RNA, yielded TCR beta cDNA made with a constant-region primer. Three rounds of nested multiplex PCR with slightly modified ARM-PCR produced TCR beta libraries. One entry per CDR3 protein, called by TCRdb with MiXCR from the multiplex PCR reads. The sample consists of tens of thousands of distinct CDR3 sequences, about 71% of them appearing once. The sample consisted of liver tumor tissue from sampling region 4. Regarding subset: tumor region T4, right-lateral pole. The receptor's source is a middle-aged man with primary liver carcinoma and hepatitis B virus infection.

DNA of the CDR3: TGCACCAGCAGCCAAGGGGACAGGAACTATGACTACACATTC. Translated, it gives CTSSQGDRNYDYTF. This rearrangement joins TRBV4-1 to TRBJ1-2; 8 nucleotides align to TRBD1. This CDR3 has 14 amino acids. Germline V gives CDR1 MGHRA, CDR2 YSYEKL.